These 14 T cell receptor beta chains were all obtained from the same sample, sequenced in a study of healthy donors' naive CD4 and CD8 T cells. Each TCR library used 400 to 600 ng of total RNA and a linear amplification protocol. TCRdb re-called the reads through MiXCR, storing one row per CDR3 protein. This table holds 200,000 or so distinct CDR3 sequences, nearly 75% found once. The sequencing input was naive CD4+ and CD8+ T cells sorted from blood, pooled from several donors. The receptors originated from a pool of human donors in good health; the sample pools cells from several healthy donors.

CDR3 sequence (DNA): TGCGCCAGCAGGCCGGGCCCGGCACGACAGCCCCAGCATTTT. This encodes CASRPGPARQPQHF. The chain joins TRBV5-1 to TRBJ1-5; D unresolved. V was pared by 5 bases and J by 7 bases, with 16 bases between. The V gene's germline CDR1 is SGHRS and CDR2 YFSETQ. The CDR3 has 14 residues. Filled out from reference TRBV5-1 and TRBJ1-5, the complete variable domain reads KAGVTQTPRYLIKTRGQQVTLSCSPISGHRSVSWYQQTPGQGLQFLFEYFSETQRNKGNFPGRFSGRQFSNSRSEMNVSTLELGDSALYLCASRPGPARQPQHFGDGTRLSIL.

The rearrangement links TRBV29-1 to TRBJ2-1, with 10 bases identical to TRBD2. The germline gives CDR1 SQVTM, CDR2 ANQGSEA. CDR3 length: 16 amino acids. J lost 0 bases, V lost 4 bases, and 6 bases had no gene match. CDR3 protein: CSVGGLAPSSYNEQFF. In nucleotides, the CDR3 is TGCAGCGTTGGGGGACTAGCGCCCAGCTCCTACAATGAGCAGTTCTTC.

V usage is TRBV6-2 or TRBV6-3 and J usage is TRBJ2-1, with 7 bases identical to TRBD2. The junction had 15 bases not matched to a gene; V was cut back by 8 bases and J by 8 bases. CDR3 length: 15 residues. CDR1 is MNHEY, CDR2 SVGEGT, per germline. The CDR3 region has the DNA TGTGCCAGCGGACGACTAGCAATTAGTGTTCATGAGCAGTTCTTC. Translated, it gives CASGRLAISVHEQFF.

The CDR3 protein is CASSPRDLSYEQYF. CDR3 nucleotide sequence: TGTGCCAGCAGCCCTCGGGACCTATCCTACGAGCAGTACTTC. J is TRBJ2-7 and V is TRBV6-6; D may correspond to TRBD1 or TRBD2 (5 bases each). Trimming pared 6 bases from V and 1 base from J, leaving 13 bases between. The germline V gene has CDR1 MNHNY and CDR2 SVGAGI (reference sequence). The CDR3 length is 14 residues.

This chain connects TRBV5-1 to TRBJ1-1; D is unclear. V dropped 4 bases and J dropped 3 bases, with 16 bases sitting between them. The germline gives CDR1 SGHRS, CDR2 YFSETQ. The CDR3 is made up of 15 amino acids. The CDR3 nucleotides are TGCGCCAGCAGCCCCGGATTCAGTTCAGACACTGAAGCTTTCTTT. Protein product: CASSPGFSSDTEAFF.

This clonotype was seen a few times. J is TRBJ2-1 and V is TRBV29-1; TRBD2 agrees at 7 bases. After removal of 4 bases from V and 9 bases from J, the junction contained 9 bases not matched to a gene. The germline CDR1 and CDR2 sequences are SQVTM and ANQGSEA. This CDR3 spans 13 amino acids. The CDR3 DNA sequence: TGCAGCGTTGGGAAGCGGGAAGTGTTTGAGCAGTTCTTC. Residues: CSVGKREVFEQFF.

The rearrangement joins TRBV29-1 to TRBJ2-1; weak D call: TRBD1 (5 bases). Trimming left V 4 bases short and J 0 bases short, with 10 bases between. Germline V gene data show CDR1 as SQVTM and CDR2 as ANQGSEA. The CDR3 is 14 residues long. The CDR3 here is CSVGQLSSYNEQFF. Written as DNA, the CDR3 is TGCAGCGTTGGACAGTTGAGCTCCTACAATGAGCAGTTCTTC.

In this sample, this clonotype turned up a few times. The genes are TRBV5-1 and TRBJ2-7, with D tentatively TRBD1 (5 bases). Germline V gives CDR1 SGHRS, CDR2 YFSETQ. The CDR3 loop spans 15 amino acids. V lost 0 bases and J lost 0, with 10 bases in between. This chain's CDR3 is CASSLGTGSSYEQYF. CDR3 nucleotide sequence: TGCGCCAGCAGCTTGGGTACAGGTAGCTCCTACGAGCAGTACTTC.

The genes are TRBV27 and TRBJ2-3; 10 bases map to TRBD2. The CDR3 is made up of 16 amino acids. V was clipped by 4 bases and J by 1 base; unmatched bases: 5. Germline assignment: CDR1 MNHEY and CDR2 SMNVEV (reference sequence). The CDR3 sequence is CASSSSSGGRTDTQYF. CDR3 bases: TGTGCCAGCAGTTCCTCTAGCGGGGGCCGCACAGATACGCAGTATTTT.

The CDR3 DNA is TGCGCCAGCAGCCAAGATTGGAACGGATGGAGCTCCTACGAGCAGTACTTC. It encodes CASSQDWNGWSSYEQYF. The rearrangement joins TRBV4-3 to TRBJ2-7, with D hard to call. This CDR3 has 17 amino acids. The germline gives CDR1 LGHNA, CDR2 YSLEER. The V end lost 0 bases, the J end lost 0 bases, and 15 bases lay between the germline ends.

This clonotype was seen only a few times. V usage is TRBV29-1 and J usage is TRBJ1-2; a possible D gene is TRBD1 (5 bases). The CDR3 loop spans 12 amino acids. The germline gives CDR1 SQVTM, CDR2 ANQGSEA. V lost 0 bases to trimming and J lost 10 bases, with 12 bases between them. The CDR3 coding sequence is TGCAGCGTTGAAGATCAGGGCGGCTTCTACACCTTC. It translates to CSVEDQGGFYTF.

The chain has TRBV27 and TRBJ2-7; D remains ambiguous. Trimming removed 2 bases from V and 4 bases from J, with 9 bases in between. Germline assignment: CDR1 MNHEY and CDR2 SMNVEV (reference sequence). The CDR3 extends over 13 amino acids. CDR3 coding DNA: TGTGCCAGCAGTTTAACAGCCGGGTACGAGCAGTACTTC. This codes for CASSLTAGYEQYF.

This chain connects TRBV7-9 to TRBJ2-1, with TRBD2 identical over 11 bases. This CDR3 contains 15 residues. The ends lost 5 bases at V and 2 bases at J; junction bases unmatched: 2. Germline V gives CDR1 SEHNR, CDR2 FQNEAQ (reference sequence). CDR3 nucleotide sequence: TGTGCCAGCAGCCGACTAGCGGGAACCTACAATGAGCAGTTCTTC. Encoded protein: CASSRLAGTYNEQFF.

This chain uses TRBV20-1 with TRBJ1-1; D remains ambiguous. Germline V gene data show CDR1 as DFQATT and CDR2 as SNEGSKA (reference sequence). V lost 5 bases and J 6 bases, leaving 13 bases between the germline ends. This CDR3 has 12 residues. The chain's CDR3 is CSAEATRAEAFF. The DNA of the CDR3 is TGCAGTGCTGAAGCAACTAGGGCTGAAGCTTTCTTT.